This TCR beta chain was obtained from a study of CD8+CD57+ T cells in acquired aplastic anemia. Study-wide context: CD4+ and CD8+ cells, once sorted, gave DNA averaging roughly 3 ug.

Individuals selected for sequencing had exhibited CD8+CD57+ cell expansion on flow cytometry. There were no patients without severe acquired aplastic anemia. None of the patients had been given any therapy when their blood was sampled. Researchers used genomic DNA as the template to profile TCR beta VDJ and CDR3. TCRdb re-called the reads through MiXCR, storing one row per CDR3 protein. The repertoire consists of 150,000 to 200,000 distinct CDR3 sequences, with 40% to 60% occurring once and the leading ten covering under 35%. V was shortened by 4 bases and J by 4 bases, with 13 bases between the two germline ends. The CDR3 has 14 residues. The germline CDR1 and CDR2 sequences are SEHNR and FQNEAQ (reference sequence). There are a few counts of this clonotype. As yet, its antigen is unknown. The study, taken as a whole, reports: Statistical testing detected no significant gap in CD8+ Simpson's diversity between patients and controls.

This sequence was found in a human donor with aplastic anemia. Source material: sorted CD4+, CD8+, or CD8+CD57+ T cells (not recorded which) from PBMCs. V is TRBV7-9 and J is TRBJ1-2, with D possibly being TRBD1 (6 bases). The CDR3 DNA reads as TGTGCCAGCAGCTCCCAGGGGCTTCTCTATGGCTACACCTTC. This encodes CASSSQGLLYGYTF.